Following are 31 T cell receptor beta chains from one sample sequenced in a study of CD8+CD57+ T cells in acquired aplastic anemia. Patients sequenced had flow cytometry evidence of CD8+CD57+ cell expansion. CDR3 and TCR beta VDJ profiling relied on a genomic DNA template. TCRdb used MiXCR to reprocess the reads, holding one entry per CDR3 protein. The sample consists of a few hundred thousand distinct CDR3 sequences, around 49% of them appearing once. The sequencing input was sorted CD4+, CD8+, or CD8+CD57+ T cells (not recorded which) from PBMCs. These receptor sequences come from a human donor with aplastic anemia.

DNA for the CDR3: TGCAGCGTTGATTCGGGGGGCGCCTATGGCTACACCTTC. Protein: CSVDSGGAYGYTF. The gene calls are TRBV29-1 and TRBJ1-2; TRBD1 is a possible D gene (6 bases). Germline V lookup: CDR1 SQVTM, CDR2 ANQGSEA. V was shortened by 3 bases and J by 4 bases, with 12 bases between the two germline ends. The CDR3 consists of 13 residues.

V gene TRBV4-1 combines with J gene TRBJ1-2, with D tentatively TRBD1 (5 bases). Germline loops: CDR1 MGHRA, CDR2 YSYEKL. The CDR3 consists of 15 residues. The ends were cut back, 1 base at V and 0 bases at J, with 9 bases in the middle. The CDR3, as DNA: TGCGCCAGCAGCCAAGCTGGACAAGCTAACTATGGCTACACCTTC. It specifies CASSQAGQANYGYTF.

As DNA, the CDR3 is TGCAGTGCTAGGGGAGGATCCGGCATTCAGTACTTC. Translated: CSARGGSGIQYF. This rearrangement joins TRBV20-1 to TRBJ2-4, with a weak D call TRBD2 (6 bases). V was trimmed by 3 bases and J by 9 bases, leaving 12 bases between them. The CDR3 is made up of 12 amino acids. Germline V lookup: CDR1 DFQATT, CDR2 SNEGSKA (reference sequence).

This clonotype was observed a few times. The rearrangement uses TRBV19 and TRBJ2-7; TRBD1 matches 8 bases. CDR3 length: 14 amino acids. Germline CDR1 and CDR2: LNHDA and SQIVND (reference sequence). V dropped 5 bases and J dropped 2; count of bases not matched to a gene: 5. The DNA for the CDR3 is TGTGCCAGTAGTCAACAGGGGGGAGCCTACGAGCAGTACTTC. It codes for CASSQQGGAYEQYF.

The V call is TRBV19, the J call TRBJ1-1; the D is unclear. Trimming shortened V by 9 bases and J by 4 bases, and 12 bases separated the two germline ends. Germline V gene data show CDR1 as LNHDA and CDR2 as SQIVND (reference sequence). The CDR3 runs to 12 residues. Here the CDR3 DNA reads TGTGCCAGCAGTTTATCTCCCACTGAAGCTTTCTTT. Amino acid sequence: CASSLSPTEAFF.

This clonotype has ten or more counts. For the CDR3, the DNA is TGCGCCAGCAAGGAGCGTATGAACACCGGGGAGCTGTTTTTT. Its translation is CASKERMNTGELFF. The chain has TRBV4-1 and TRBJ2-2; D gene ambiguous. The CDR3 sequence is 14 residues long. Germline CDR1 is MGHRA and CDR2 is YSYEKL. V gave up 7 bases and J gave up 1 base, with 10 bases separating them.

In its sample, this clonotype was seen a few times. Compared with germline, one end of the junction differs, possibly owing to a read error. Here the CDR3 DNA reads TGTGCCAGCAGCTTGGCCGGGGTCAATCAGCCCCGGCATTTT. Its translation is CASSLAGVNQPRHF. The rearrangement links TRBV6-5 to TRBJ1-5, with D hard to call. CDR1 and CDR2 from the germline V gene are MNHEY and SVGAGI. The CDR3 consists of 14 residues.

V is TRBV2 and J is TRBJ1-5, with 9 positions matching TRBD1. The CDR3 has 14 residues. J lost 3 bases, V lost 6 bases, and 3 bases had no gene match. The germline V gene encodes CDR1 SNHLY and CDR2 FYNNEI. The CDR3 sequence: CASRDRGYNQPQHF. The DNA for the CDR3 is TGTGCCAGCAGGGACAGGGGCTACAATCAGCCCCAGCATTTT.

This rearrangement joins TRBV19 to TRBJ2-1; D gene uncertain. CDR1 and CDR2 from the germline V gene are LNHDA and SQIVND (reference sequence). V lost 3 bases to trimming and J lost 5 bases, with 8 bases between them. The CDR3 has 13 amino acids. The CDR3 is CASSMLAHNEQFF. The CDR3 DNA reads as TGTGCCAGTAGTATGTTGGCCCACAATGAGCAGTTCTTC.

Turning to this clonotype: An end of the junction does not agree with germline; a read error may underlie this. The chain combines TRBV5-8 with TRBJ1-4, with 7 bases identical to TRBD1. CDR3 size: 15 residues. Germline values: CDR1 SGHTS, CDR2 YDEGEE. This CDR3 is CASSQYRGGNEKLFF. In nucleotides, the CDR3 is TGCGCCAGCAGCCAGTACAGGGGAGGGAATGAAAAACTGTTTTTT.

The CDR3 DNA reads TGTGCCAGCAGCCAAGGGACTCTGGAAACTCAGCCCCAGCATTTT. Residues: CASSQGTLETQPQHF. This rearrangement joins TRBV3-1 to TRBJ1-5; D unresolved. The ends were cut back, 1 base at V and 6 bases at J, with 13 bases in the middle. CDR1 is LGHDT, CDR2 YNNKEL, per germline (reference sequence). CDR3 length: 15 residues.

The chain links TRBV2 to TRBJ2-5, with D possibly TRBD2 on 5 matching bases. CDR1 and CDR2 (germline): SNHLY, FYNNEI. V was trimmed by 6 bases and J by 10 bases, leaving 18 bases between them. This CDR3 region has 13 residues. In DNA, the CDR3 is TGTGCCAGCAGCCCCCGGACTGGGAAGGGCCAGTACTTC. Translating it yields CASSPRTGKGQYF.

This clonotype was picked up many times. The chain carries TRBV20-1 and TRBJ1-4; D gene ambiguous. The CDR3 sequence is 13 residues long. Between the trimmed V and J ends, which lost 0 bases and 4 bases, there was a span of 6 bases. Germline V gene data show CDR1 as DFQATT and CDR2 as SNEGSKA (reference sequence). The CDR3 DNA is TGCAGTGCTAGAGAACAGATTAATGAAAAACTGTTTTTT. Protein product: CSAREQINEKLFF.

The DNA of the CDR3 is TGCAGTGCTAGGGGGGGACAGGGTAATCAGCCCCAGCATTTT. This gives the protein CSARGGQGNQPQHF. This chain uses TRBV20-1 with TRBJ1-5, with 9 bases aligning to TRBD1. This CDR3 is 14 amino acids long. Germline CDR1 DFQATT, CDR2 SNEGSKA (reference sequence). Trimming removed 3 bases from V and 4 bases from J; junction bases left unmatched: 4.

The chain is built from TRBV2 and TRBJ1-2; 7 nucleotides line up with TRBD1. The CDR3 is 13 residues long. Trimming removed 5 bases from V and 8 bases from J; junction bases left unmatched: 8. The germline gives CDR1 SNHLY, CDR2 FYNNEI. The DNA for the CDR3 is TGTGCCAGCAGTCAGAAGACAGGGACGGGCTACACCTTC. Translated: CASSQKTGTGYTF.

V and J are TRBV2 and TRBJ1-6; D call uncertain. Trimming shortened V by 5 bases and J by 14 bases, and 13 bases separated the two germline ends. The CDR3 runs 12 residues. Germline V gene sequence: CDR1 SNHLY, CDR2 FYNNEI. This CDR3 reads CASSPTPGALHF. CDR3 DNA sequence: TGTGCCAGCAGTCCTACCCCCGGTGCCCTCCACTTT.

This chain links TRBV7-2 with TRBJ1-2; D is ambiguous. Germline V gives CDR1 SGHTA, CDR2 FQGNSA. Trimming took off 5 bases at V and 4 bases at J, with 11 bases between the two ends. This CDR3 region has 13 residues. Here the CDR3 reads CASSPGGIYGYTF. CDR3 nucleotide sequence: TGTGCCAGCAGCCCAGGTGGCATCTATGGCTACACCTTC.

In regard to this clonotype: A read error may be the cause here, since a much bigger clone is one base away. This sequence joins TRBV5-6 and TRBJ1-1; D might be TRBD1 (5 bases). The CDR3 covers 12 residues. Germline loops: CDR1 SGHDT, CDR2 YYEEEE. The DNA of the CDR3 is TGTGCCAGCAGCTTCAGGGTCACTGGAGCTTTCTTT. It encodes CASSFRVTGAFF.

This clonotype was counted a single time. A read error may be the cause here, since a much bigger clone is one base away. The chain couples TRBV2 to TRBJ2-1; D perhaps matches TRBD2 (5 bases). The CDR3 contains 15 residues. Germline V lookup: CDR1 SNHLY, CDR2 FYNNEI. CDR3 sequence (DNA): TGCGCCAGCAGCCAACCTGGGAGCTCCTACAATGAGCAGTTCTTC. This sequence encodes CASSQPGSSYNEQFF.

The chain recombines TRBV5-1 with TRBJ2-5; D is perhaps TRBD1 (7 bases). In germline, CDR1 is SGHRS, CDR2 YFSETQ. Trimming removed 4 bases at V and 7 bases at J, with 17 bases between. The CDR3 is 14 amino acids. The CDR3 bases are TGCGCCAGCAGCCAGGGGGGCCTGGTCGGGACCCAGTACTTC. Translating it yields CASSQGGLVGTQYF.

This clonotype was seen ten or more times. This chain uses TRBV20-1 with TRBJ1-1, with D perhaps TRBD1 (6 bases). The ends were cut back, 1 base at V and 4 bases at J, with 10 bases in the middle. The CDR3 is made up of 13 amino acids. Germline V lookup: CDR1 DFQATT, CDR2 SNEGSKA (reference sequence). CDR3 nucleotide sequence: TGCAGTGCTAGAGTCGACAGGAGCACTGAAGCTTTCTTT. Translation: CSARVDRSTEAFF.

This clonotype has at least ten counts. DNA of the CDR3: TGTGCCAGCATCCCCGGTGGGCAGGGGGCCGATGGCTACACCTTC. Translation: CASIPGGQGADGYTF. J is TRBJ1-2 and V is TRBV7-9; TRBD1 matches at 8 bases. J lost 6 bases, V lost 7 bases, and 13 bases had no gene match. This CDR3 has 15 amino acids. Germline-derived CDR1 and CDR2 are SEHNR and FQNEAQ (reference sequence).

This clonotype was seen repeatedly, ten times or more. V and J are TRBV7-9 and TRBJ1-3, with 10 nucleotides matching TRBD1. J lost 1 base, V lost 0 bases, and 6 bases had no gene match. There are 18 residues in the CDR3. The germline V gene has CDR1 SEHNR and CDR2 FQNEAQ (reference sequence). This CDR3 reads CASSLAGWTGGSGNTIYF. The CDR3 nucleotides are TGTGCCAGCAGCTTAGCTGGGTGGACAGGGGGATCTGGAAACACCATATATTTT.

The chain employs TRBV10-3 and TRBJ1-6; weak D call: TRBD1 (5 bases). CDR1 and CDR2 from the germline V gene are ENHRY and SYGVKD. This CDR3 has 14 residues. V lost 7 bases and J lost 11, with 18 bases in between. Written as DNA, the CDR3 is TGTGCCATCACTTCAGGGAAAACTCAGACACCCCTCCACTTT. Encoded protein: CAITSGKTQTPLHF.

V is TRBV20-1 and J is TRBJ1-1; 7 bases align to TRBD1. The germline V gene has CDR1 DFQATT and CDR2 SNEGSKA (reference sequence). V trimming: 2 bases; J trimming: 1 base; junction bases outside the gene matches: 4. The CDR3 totals 14 residues. CDR3: CSARPGQRNTEAFF. In DNA form, the CDR3 reads TGCAGTGCTAGACCGGGACAGAGGAACACTGAAGCTTTCTTT.

This clonotype was counted at least ten times. The genes are TRBV14 and TRBJ2-2, with unresolved D. This CDR3 is 15 amino acids long. Germline V gene data show CDR1 as SGHDN and CDR2 as FVKESK. V was trimmed by 4 bases and J by 0 bases, leaving 9 bases between them. The DNA for the CDR3 is TGTGCCAGCAGCCGACTTGGGGCGAACACCGGGGAGCTGTTTTTT. Protein sequence: CASSRLGANTGELFF.

The chain recombines TRBV2 with TRBJ1-6; D not resolved. CDR1 and CDR2 from the germline V gene are SNHLY and FYNNEI. The CDR3 is 12 residues long. Trimming pared 1 base from V and 13 bases from J, leaving 8 bases between. DNA for the CDR3: TGTGCCAGCAGTGAAGGGAATCAGCCCCTCCACTTT. Its protein is CASSEGNQPLHF. The complete variable domain, with remaining parts taken from reference TRBV2 and TRBJ1-6, reads EPEVTQTPSHQVTQMGQEVILRCVPISNHLYFYWYRQILGQKVEFLVSFYNNEISEKSEIFDDQFSVERPDGSNFTLKIRSTKLEDSAMYFCASSEGNQPLHFGNGTRLTVT.

On this clonotype: Likely a read error: the CDR3 ends without its conserved phenylalanine or tryptophan. This rearrangement joins TRBV15 to TRBJ1-2; no clear D gene. The V and J ends lost 8 bases and 2 bases respectively, with 9 bases between them. In germline, CDR1 is LNHNV, CDR2 YYDKDF (reference sequence). CDR3 length: 12 residues. CDR3 loop: CATQGSNYGYTS. In DNA form, the CDR3 reads TGTGCCACCCAAGGTAGCAACTATGGCTACACCTCC.

This clonotype has a count of ten or more. The chain links TRBV9 to TRBJ2-7; either TRBD1 or TRBD2 may supply D (5 bases each). With 7 bases removed from V and 6 bases from J, the gap between germline ends came to 20 bases. Germline CDR1 reads SGDLS; CDR2 reads YYNGEE. The CDR3 runs to 14 residues. This chain's CDR3 is CASAWDHTTLEQYF. The CDR3 bases are TGTGCCAGCGCGTGGGACCATACCACACTCGAGCAGTACTTC.

This clonotype was counted ten times or more. The chain uses TRBV5-8 and TRBJ1-5; possible D gene TRBD1, 5 bases. Germline loops: CDR1 SGHTS, CDR2 YDEGEE. The V gene lost 2 bases and the J gene lost 9 bases, with 9 bases spanning the gap. The length of the CDR3 is 12 residues. The CDR3 region is CASSFNQGPQHF. In DNA, the CDR3 is TGTGCCAGCAGCTTCAACCAGGGGCCCCAGCATTTT.

This clonotype was recorded many times. The genes are TRBV6-5 and TRBJ1-3, with 7 bases identical to TRBD1. The CDR3 length is 14 residues. Per the germline V gene, CDR1 is MNHEY and CDR2 is SVGAGI. Trimming took 5 bases from V and 4 from J; bases not matched to a gene: 5. In DNA, the CDR3 is TGTGCCAGCAGTACATCAGGGGGAGGAAACACCATATATTTT. This translates into CASSTSGGGNTIYF.